The 8 T cell receptor beta chains below all came from one sample that was sequenced in a study of blood T cell repertoires in COVID-19. This table comes from immunoSEQ multiplex PCR, and its TCRdb copy is limited to in-frame clones, with some not included. The sample has 200,000 to 300,000 clones, roughly nine tenths seen once; the top ten hold over 4%. Input material: peripheral blood. The source of these receptors is a man in his 60s who had recovered from COVID-19.

The chain links TRBV19 to TRBJ1-3, with D unclear. Germline values: CDR1 LNHDA, CDR2 SQIVND (reference sequence). Trimming stripped 3 bases from V and 1 base from J, with 22 bases between. The length of the CDR3 is 19 residues. Here the CDR3 DNA reads TGTGCCAGTAGTATCCAGCCTTCCGGAGGCATTCGGTCTGGAAACACCATATATTTT. Translated, it gives CASSIQPSGGIRSGNTIYF.

This clone appeared a single time. DNA of the CDR3: TGTGCCAGCAGCCCAAGCCAGGGGAACGGCGAGACCCAGTACTTC. It codes for CASSPSQGNGETQYF. The chain combines TRBV14 with TRBJ2-5; tentatively, D is TRBD1 (6 bases). This CDR3 has 15 amino acids. Trimming stripped 4 bases from V and 5 bases from J, with 17 bases between. Germline CDR1 reads SGHDN; CDR2 reads FVKESK.

The chain carries TRBV3-1 (or the pseudogene TRBV3-2) and TRBJ1-2; a weak D match, TRBD1 (5 bases). Between the trimmed V and J ends, which lost 2 bases and 4 bases, there was a span of 14 bases. This CDR3 has 15 amino acids. Germline CDR1 is LGHDT and CDR2 is YNNKEL (reference sequence). The CDR3 loop is CASSQYADIFYGYTF. The CDR3 coding sequence is TGTGCCAGCAGCCAATACGCGGACATATTCTATGGCTACACCTTC.

This chain joins TRBV7-9 and TRBJ2-5; 9 bases are a match to TRBD1. The CDR3 has 16 residues. Germline CDR1 SEHNR, CDR2 FQNEAQ (reference sequence). The V segment lost 5 bases and the J segment 1 base; nucleotides outside the gene matches: 8. Here the CDR3 DNA reads TGTGCCAGCAGCCCCCGGACAGGGGCTGGCCAAGAGACCCAGTACTTC. Translated, it gives CASSPRTGAGQETQYF.

The chain employs TRBV6-5 and TRBJ1-4; D possibly corresponds to TRBD1 (5 bases). Germline CDR1 reads MNHEY; CDR2 reads SVGAGI. This CDR3 region has 15 residues. V was trimmed by 6 bases and J by 4 bases, leaving 15 bases between them. The CDR3 sequence is CASRPDRAGNEKLFF. The CDR3 DNA sequence: TGTGCCAGCAGGCCTGACAGAGCTGGTAATGAAAAACTGTTTTTT.

This chain uses TRBV2 with TRBJ1-4; D call uncertain. Trimming shortened V by 6 bases and J by 2 bases, and 4 bases separated the two germline ends. The CDR3 consists of 12 residues. Germline loops: CDR1 SNHLY, CDR2 FYNNEI. This chain's CDR3 is CASSATNEKLFF. The CDR3 DNA reads as TGTGCCAGCAGCGCGACTAATGAAAAACTGTTTTTT.

The CDR3 nucleotides are TGTGCCAGTAGTATAGTGGTAGCGGGGACTTACAATGAGCAGTTCTTC. Translation gives CASSIVVAGTYNEQFF. The rearrangement joins TRBV19 to TRBJ2-1, with 8 bases matching TRBD2. From germline, CDR1 is LNHDA and CDR2 SQIVND (reference sequence). With 1 base clipped from V and 4 bases from J, the junction kept 6 bases outside the gene matches. CDR3 size: 16 residues.

A single count supports this clone. The rearrangement uses TRBV6-5 and TRBJ2-2; 8 nucleotides line up with TRBD1. Per germline, CDR1 MNHEY and CDR2 SVGAGI. This CDR3 contains 13 residues. Germline trimming cut 6 bases from V and 7 bases from J; bases unmatched to any gene: 4. As DNA, the CDR3 is TGTGCCAGCAGAGGACAGGGAAGCGGGGAGCTGTTTTTT. Translated: CASRGQGSGELFF.